This T cell receptor (beta chain) was sequenced in a study of identical twins (dated by TCRdb to 2016 to 2017). Study-level background: To test whether fetal clonotypes persist, this study deep-sequenced TCR alpha and beta repertoires from monozygotic twins, from unrelated adults of various ages, and from cord blood. Replicate twin experiments were performed at different times using different library preparation protocols to rule out contamination.

V is cut by 5 bases and J by 1 base, and the space between the germline ends is 16 bases. The CDR3 numbers 16 residues from cysteine through phenylalanine. The only DNA kept is the CDR3, 48 bases in frame from the first base. Every donor in the study was a healthy Caucasian. The twin cohort comprised three pairs of female monozygotic twins, all aged about 18 to 30 years. Positive isolation kits from Invitrogen were used to isolate the CD4+ and CD8+ T cell populations. Overall study results and their limits: Invariant T cells such as MAIT and iNKT could partly confound zero-insertion analyses, though diverse VJ usage argued against this for most clonotypes. In monozygotic twins, recombination models systematically underestimated out-of-frame TCR alpha sharing, but the models matched the sharing seen between unrelated individuals. Fewer insertions were carried by abundant cord blood beta clonotypes, a similar but weaker trend appeared in young adult naive repertoires, and no such trend appeared in memory repertoires. Compared with coincidental sharing between unrelated individuals, out-of-frame TCR alpha sequences shared between twins showed an excess of sequences with low generation probability. The excess sharing between twins in beta out-of-frame sequences was weaker because fewer shared sequences reduced the signal-to-noise ratio. Because the same donors could not be followed over many years, the conclusions relied on cross-sectional statistical analysis.

This clonotype came up many times. It lacks a known antigen. Base qualities are missing; no much larger clone stands one base away. Receptor libraries were prepared by 5' RACE. Sequencing relied on an Illumina HiSeq 2000. A universal primer binding site was introduced by template switching, and a unique molecular identifier was present in the final cDNA, enabling accurate counting of TCR cDNA molecules. Specific primers in the conserved constant-segment region were used to synthesize first-strand cDNA for the TCR alpha and beta chains. Each cDNA library was double barcoded, with a SMART-Mk sample barcode plus Illumina barcodes, to control for contamination. TruSeq adapter sequences and Illumina sample barcodes were added in two successive PCR steps. The Illumina HiSeq platform was used with custom primers to sequence TCR alpha and beta cDNA libraries. The paper's processing steps were these. Raw reads were processed with MiGEC to extract unique molecular identifiers, and MiXCR was used to determine CDR3 positions. Recombination models were inferred per individual with the repgenHMM and IGoR tools using an EM algorithm. Shared clonotype analysis was performed with the tcR package in R, normalizing sharing by the product of cloneset sizes. Out-of-frame nonproductive sequences were analyzed to study raw recombination free of thymic and clonal selection effects. TCRdb ran its own pipeline on the public reads, namely fastp trimming at Q25 and MiXCR clone calling, and kept in-frame beta chains. Rows are unified per CDR3 protein, each entry keeping the most common DNA and genes. These V and J calls originate from TCRdb's pipeline instead of the authors' own analysis. This sample is represented by approximately 500,000 distinct CDR3 sequences; more than 20% of them were singletons. The ten biggest clones cover roughly 2.8% of the sample.

The same data also went into a second study, on T cells expressing NK-cell markers. According to the second study: In sorted CD3+CD56+NKG2C+, CD3+CD56+NKG2C- and CD3+CD56-NKG2C+ T-cell subsets from about 8 donors, TCR beta-chain repertoires were profiled. Of the eight sequenced donors, seven were found to be HCMV-seropositive and one was found to be HCMV-seronegative. In several experiments an anti-gammadeltaTCR antibody was added to restrict sorting to alphabetaTCR-expressing T cells. In roughly 6 donors, the dominant CD3+CD56+NKG2C+ clonotypes ranked among the top 10 CD8+ clonotypes, making up roughly 1.0-7.0% of CD8+ T cells. Those dominant clonotypes were again the most abundant among CD3+CD56-NKG2C+ cells in four donors, at about 25-60.1%. Whether the expanded NKG2C-expressing T cell clones were specific for HCMV antigens remained unclear. All eight donors whose samples were sequenced were randomly selected healthy volunteers, three of them men and five women. A commercial ELISA kit detecting HCMV-specific IgG in serum was used to determine HCMV serostatus. MIGEC was used to demultiplex reads and group reads by UMI, and MiTCR was used to assemble and quantify clonotypes. To remove erroneous sequences, TCR cDNA sequences were retained only when supported by two or more reads. The tcR package was used for downstream repertoire analysis, and clonotypes were matched across fractions by CDR3 nucleotide sequence plus V segment. VDJmatch was used to annotate antigen specificity against VDJdb, with one amino acid substitution in CDR3 permitted.

What was sequenced was CD4+ T cells sorted from blood. The clonotype was recovered from a woman younger than 35 in good health. The rearranged chain carries TRBV12-3 or TRBV12-4 and TRBJ2-3; a tentative D call is TRBD2 (6 bases match). The sequenced DNA is TGTGCCAGCAGTCACCCACGAGGCGGGGGCACAGATACGCAGTATTTT. Translated, it reads CASSHPRGGGTDTQYF.